This TCR beta chain stems from a study of T-cell reconstitution after alpha-beta-depleted transplantation in children. Whole-study findings and limits: From newly produced T cells came most of the T-cell counts and diversity one year after transplant. It was reported that alpha-beta T cells came from several hundred expanded graft clones (about two months after transplant). Some patients owed their high day-60 TCRbeta diversity to surviving recipient T cells and thymic progenitors.

It was with unique molecular identifiers that the TCRbeta library was prepared. TCRdb redid the calling of the PCR reads with MiXCR, one entry per CDR3 protein. The table has about a million distinct CDR3 sequences, 25% to 35% seen once. In regard to this clonotype: The antigen is unknown.

Trimming removed 5 bases at V and 1 base at J, with 9 bases between. CDR1 and CDR2 (germline): DFQATT, SNEGSKA (reference sequence). The CDR3 runs 13 residues. The receptor's source is a boy less than two years old who had a stem cell transplant for SCID, so the T cells may come from the graft donor. Sequencing used PBMCs, mostly from graft donor cells, obtained 360 days after TCRalphabeta/CD19-depleted stem cell transplant. The genes are TRBV20-1 and TRBJ1-5, with a weak D call TRBD1 (6 bases). Written as DNA, the CDR3 is TGCAGTGCTCCTCAGGGGAGCAATCAGCCCCAGCATTTT. Its protein is CSAPQGSNQPQHF.